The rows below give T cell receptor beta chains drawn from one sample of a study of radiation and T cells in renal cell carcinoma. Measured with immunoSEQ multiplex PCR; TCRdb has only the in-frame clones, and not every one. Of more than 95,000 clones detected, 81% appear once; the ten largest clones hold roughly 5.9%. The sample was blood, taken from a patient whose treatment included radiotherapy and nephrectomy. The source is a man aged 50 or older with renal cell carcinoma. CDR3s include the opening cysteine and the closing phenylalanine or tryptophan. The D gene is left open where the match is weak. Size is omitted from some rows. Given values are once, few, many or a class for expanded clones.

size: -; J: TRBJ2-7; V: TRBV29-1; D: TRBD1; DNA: TGCAGTATCAGGAGACAGGGGAAATACGAGCAGTACTTC; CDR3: CSIRRQGKYEQYF
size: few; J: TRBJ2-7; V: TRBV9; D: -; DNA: TGTGCCAGCAGCAAACGGGACTCCTCCTACGAGCAGTACTTC; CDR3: CASSKRDSSYEQYF
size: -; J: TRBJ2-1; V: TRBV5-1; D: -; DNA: TGCGCCAGCAGCTTGGGCTGGGGGGCCTACAATGAGCAGTTCTTC; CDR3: CASSLGWGAYNEQFF
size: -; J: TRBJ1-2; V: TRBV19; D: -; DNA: TGTGCCACCTCGTCCATGGGTTTGTTTGGCTACACCTTC; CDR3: CATSSMGLFGYTF
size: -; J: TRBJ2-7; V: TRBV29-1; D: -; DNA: TGCAGCGTTGGAGACTGGAACGAGCAGTACTTC; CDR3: CSVGDWNEQYF
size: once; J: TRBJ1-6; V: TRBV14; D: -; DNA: TGTGCCAGCAGCCAGCCCGTCCGTAATTCACCCCTCCACTTT; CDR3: CASSQPVRNSPLHF
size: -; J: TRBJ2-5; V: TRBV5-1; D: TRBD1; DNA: TGCGCCAGCAGCTTGGGTGGGACAGGGGCACAAGAGACCCAGTACTTC; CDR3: CASSLGGTGAQETQYF
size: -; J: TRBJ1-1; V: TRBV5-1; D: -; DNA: TGCGCCAGCAGCAGGGATACGGGATCGAACACTGAAGCTTTCTTT; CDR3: CASSRDTGSNTEAFF
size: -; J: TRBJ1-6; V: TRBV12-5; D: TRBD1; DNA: TGTGCTAGTGGCCGAGGGGGACAGGAAAGCTCCTATAATTCACCCCTCCACTTT; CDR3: CASGRGGQESSYNSPLHF
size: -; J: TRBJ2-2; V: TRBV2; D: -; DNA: TGTGCCAGCAGTGACCCCAGGACAGGAGGGACCGGGGAGCTGTTTTTT; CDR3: CASSDPRTGGTGELFF
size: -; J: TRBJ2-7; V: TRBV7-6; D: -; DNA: TGTGCCAGCAGCTTATACGGGAGCTCCTACGAGCAGTACTTC; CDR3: CASSLYGSSYEQYF
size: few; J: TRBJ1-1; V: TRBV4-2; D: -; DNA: TGTGCCAGCAGCCAAGGAAGCACTGAAGCTTTCTTT; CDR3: CASSQGSTEAFF
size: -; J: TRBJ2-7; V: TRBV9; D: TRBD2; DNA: TGTGCCAGCAGCGTAGCTCCTAGCGGCTACTACGAGCAGTACTTC; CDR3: CASSVAPSGYYEQYF
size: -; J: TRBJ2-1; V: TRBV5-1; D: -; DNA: TGCGCCAGCAGCGACCAGGGCCAACGGAATGAGCAGTTCTTC; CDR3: CASSDQGQRNEQFF
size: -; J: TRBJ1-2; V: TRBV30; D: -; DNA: TGTGCCTGGAACGACGGCCGTGATGGCTACACCTTC; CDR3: CAWNDGRDGYTF
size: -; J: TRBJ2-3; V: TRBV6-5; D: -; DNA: TGTGCCAGCAGTTACCAAGTGGGCACAGATACGCAGTATTTT; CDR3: CASSYQVGTDTQYF
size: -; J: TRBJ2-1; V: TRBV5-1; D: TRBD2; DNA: TGCGCCAGCAGCTTGGAACCCAGCGGGATGGGGTCCTACAATGAGCAGTTCTTC; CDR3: CASSLEPSGMGSYNEQFF
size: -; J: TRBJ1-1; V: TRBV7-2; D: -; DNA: TGTGCCAGCAGCTCTAACGTGAACACTGAAGCTTTCTTT; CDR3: CASSSNVNTEAFF
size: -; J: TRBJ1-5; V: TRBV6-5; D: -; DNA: TGTGCCAGCAGTCTAAAGGGCTATCAGCCCCAGCATTTT; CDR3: CASSLKGYQPQHF
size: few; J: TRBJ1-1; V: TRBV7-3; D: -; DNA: TGTGCCAGCAGCTTTTTATGGGGCTCTGAAGCTTTCTTT; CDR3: CASSFLWGSEAFF
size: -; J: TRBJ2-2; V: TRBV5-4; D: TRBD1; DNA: TGTGCCAGCAGCGACCGACAGGGGCACACCGGGGAGCTGTTTTTT; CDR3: CASSDRQGHTGELFF
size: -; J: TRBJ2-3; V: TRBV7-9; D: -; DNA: TGTGCCAGCAGCTGGGCTGGGCCCTCTAGCACAGATACGCAGTATTTT; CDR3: CASSWAGPSSTDTQYF
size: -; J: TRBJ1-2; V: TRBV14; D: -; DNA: TGTGCCAGCAGCCAAGAGAGGGAAACAGGCTACACCTTC; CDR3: CASSQERETGYTF
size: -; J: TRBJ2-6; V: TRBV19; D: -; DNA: TGTGCCAGTAGTGCCTGGTCTGGGGCCAACGTCCTGACTTTC; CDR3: CASSAWSGANVLTF
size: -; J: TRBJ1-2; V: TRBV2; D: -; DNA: TGTGCCAGCATATTTCAGGTTCTGGAAGGCTACACCTTC; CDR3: CASIFQVLEGYTF
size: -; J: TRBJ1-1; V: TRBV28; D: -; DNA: TGTGCCAGCAGCTCCGGACAAAACACTGAAGCTTTCTTT; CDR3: CASSSGQNTEAFF
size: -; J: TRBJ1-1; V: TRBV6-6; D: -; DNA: TGTGCCAGCAGTTCTCTTATACCCGGGGAGACTGAAGCTTTCTTT; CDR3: CASSSLIPGETEAFF
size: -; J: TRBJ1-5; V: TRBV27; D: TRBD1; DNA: TGTGCCAGCAGTTTAGTCGGGACAGGGGGACAGCCCCAGCATTTT; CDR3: CASSLVGTGGQPQHF
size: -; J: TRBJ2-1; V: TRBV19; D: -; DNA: TGTGCCAGTAGGAGGGAGCTCTACAATGAGCAGTTCTTC; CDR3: CASRRELYNEQFF
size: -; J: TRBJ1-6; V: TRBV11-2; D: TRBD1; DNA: TGTGCCAGCAGCTTAGAGGGACAGCCTTCACCCCTCCACTTT; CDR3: CASSLEGQPSPLHF
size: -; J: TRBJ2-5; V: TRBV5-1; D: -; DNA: TGCGCCAGCAGCGGAAGGGAGACCCAGTACTTC; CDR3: CASSGRETQYF
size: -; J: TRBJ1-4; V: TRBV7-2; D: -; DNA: TGTGCCAGCAGCCCCTTCGGACCGGATAGGAGTGAAAAACTGTTTTTT; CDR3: CASSPFGPDRSEKLFF
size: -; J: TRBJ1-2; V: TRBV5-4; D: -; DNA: TGTGCCAGCAGCACCGGAGGGGGGTTAAACTATGGCTACACCTTC; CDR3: CASSTGGGLNYGYTF
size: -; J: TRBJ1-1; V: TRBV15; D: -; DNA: TGTGCCACCAGCAGAGATCAAGGGGCAGGGAAGGATAACACTGAAGCTTTCTTT; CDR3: CATSRDQGAGKDNTEAFF
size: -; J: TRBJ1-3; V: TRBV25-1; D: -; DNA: TGTGCCAGCAGTCGAAACAGGGCTTTAGACACCATATATTTT; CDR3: CASSRNRALDTIYF
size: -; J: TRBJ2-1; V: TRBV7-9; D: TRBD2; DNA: TGTGCCAGCAGCTTAGCTACGACTAGCGGTGGCTACAATGAGCAGTTCTTC; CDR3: CASSLATTSGGYNEQFF
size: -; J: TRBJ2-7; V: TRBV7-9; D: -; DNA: TGTGCCAGCAGCCTGCAGGGTGATTCCTACGAGCAGTACTTC; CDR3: CASSLQGDSYEQYF